A selection of T cell receptor beta chains follows, all from one sample in a study of T cell changes during pregnancy in multiple sclerosis. Sequenced by immunoSEQ multiplex PCR; TCRdb stores in-frame clones only, minus some. In the table there are about 97,000 clones, 91% of which are singletons. The source was peripheral blood, collected in the second trimester of pregnancy. These receptors were collected from a female donor with multiple sclerosis, enrolled in a pregnancy study. Each CDR3 is given with its conserved first and last residue. Fields, in order: clone size, J gene, D gene, CDR3 length, V gene, CDR3 DNA, CDR3 protein. The D gene is left open where the match is weak. Clone size, where shown, is once, few, many, or a class for clones that have expanded.

-,TRBJ2-3,-,15,TRBV18,TGTGCCAGCTCACCACCTGGACAAAGCACAGATACGCAGTATTTT,CASSPPGQSTDTQYF
-,TRBJ2-3,-,14,TRBV27,TGTGCCAGCAGTTCCCGTCCCCCCACAGATACGCAGTATTTT,CASSSRPPTDTQYF
-,TRBJ2-3,-,12,TRBV13,TGTGCCAGCAGCCCAGGGGCTAGGGCGCAGTATTTT,CASSPGARAQYF
-,TRBJ2-1,-,16,TRBV4-2,TGTGCCAGCAGCCAAGAGAAAGCGGCTTCCTACAATGAGCAGTTCTTC,CASSQEKAASYNEQFF
-,TRBJ2-1,TRBD2,15,TRBV7-8,TGTGCCAGCAGCTTAGTGGCGGGAGGGCACAATGAGCAGTTCTTC,CASSLVAGGHNEQFF
once,TRBJ2-1,-,12,TRBV11-2,TGTGCCAGCAGCTTAGATCGGGGAGAGCAGTTCTTC,CASSLDRGEQFF
-,TRBJ2-7,-,14,TRBV28,TGTGCCAGCAGTTTCTTTGGGCTAAATTGGGAGCAGTACTTC,CASSFFGLNWEQYF
-,TRBJ2-3,-,13,TRBV19,TGTGCCAGCGCGGCTCAGACAGGAGCTACGCAGTATTTT,CASAAQTGATQYF
once,TRBJ1-1,-,11,TRBV7-8,TGTGCCAGCACATCCAACACTGAAGCTTTCTTT,CASTSNTEAFF
-,TRBJ1-1,-,14,TRBV18,TGTGCCAGCTCGCTCGGTGCGGGGAACACTGAAGCTTTCTTT,CASSLGAGNTEAFF
-,TRBJ2-6,TRBD1,14,TRBV30,TGTGCCTGGTCCGACAGGGCTGGGGCCAACGTCCTGACTTTC,CAWSDRAGANVLTF
-,TRBJ2-1,TRBD2,15,TRBV9,TGTGCCAGCAGTGTACTAGCGGGGTCGAACAATGAGCAGTTCTTC,CASSVLAGSNNEQFF
-,TRBJ2-6,TRBD1,17,TRBV19,TGTGCCAGTAGGCGTGGGTTGACAGGGACTGGGGCCAACGTCCTGACTTTC,CASRRGLTGTGANVLTF
-,TRBJ2-3,-,15,TRBV5-6,TGTGCCAGCAGCTTGGGAGACAGAAGCACAGATACGCAGTATTTT,CASSLGDRSTDTQYF
-,TRBJ1-3,-,15,TRBV7-2,TGTGCCAGCAGCCCAAGAGGGGGATCTGGAAACACCATATATTTT,CASSPRGGSGNTIYF
-,TRBJ2-1,TRBD1,17,TRBV27,TGTGCCAGCAGTTTACTTACCTGGGACAGGGCAGACAATGAGCAGTTCTTC,CASSLLTWDRADNEQFF
-,TRBJ1-1,-,13,TRBV6-1,TGTGCCACGTCACGGGTCTGGGACACTGAAGCTTTCTTT,CATSRVWDTEAFF
-,TRBJ2-1,-,12,TRBV2,TGTGCCAGCAGTGAAGGGACTGGGGAGCAGTTCTTC,CASSEGTGEQFF
-,TRBJ2-1,TRBD2,14,TRBV6-4,TGTGCCAGCAGTGACGGGACTAGCGGGAATGAGCAGTTCTTC,CASSDGTSGNEQFF
-,TRBJ1-2,-,14,TRBV19,TGTGCCAGTATGGGGGGAGACAGAGACTATGGCTACACCTTC,CASMGGDRDYGYTF
-,TRBJ1-1,TRBD1,14,TRBV5-4,TGTGCCAGCAGCTTGGACAGGGGGAGCACTGAAGCTTTCTTT,CASSLDRGSTEAFF
-,TRBJ1-2,-,12,TRBV28,TGTGCCAGCAGTGATTCAGGGGTTGGCTACACCTTC,CASSDSGVGYTF
once,TRBJ2-3,TRBD2,17,TRBV7-2,TGTGCCAGCAGCTTCGGGACTAGCGGGACCTTGAGGGATACGCAGTATTTT,CASSFGTSGTLRDTQYF
-,TRBJ2-1,-,13,TRBV2,TGTGCCAGCAGTCCTAGAACCGGCTATGAGCAGTTCTTC,CASSPRTGYEQFF
-,TRBJ2-2,TRBD1,15,TRBV5-1,TGCGCCAGCAAGTTAGGGACAGGAGTCACCGGGGAGCTGTTTTTT,CASKLGTGVTGELFF
-,TRBJ2-1,TRBD2,15,TRBV9,TGTGCCAGCAGCGTAGGTACTAGCGGGAGTAGTGAGCAGTTCTTC,CASSVGTSGSSEQFF
once,TRBJ2-7,-,13,TRBV6-5,TGTGCCAGCACGACCCCCGGGGGATACGAGCAGTACTTC,CASTTPGGYEQYF
-,TRBJ1-2,-,14,TRBV6-6,TGTGCCACCAAAGGGAAGGGGGCTAACTATGGCTACACCTTC,CATKGKGANYGYTF
-,TRBJ2-5,-,11,TRBV18,TGTGCCAGCTCCCGCGGTTTGGCCCAGTACTTC,CASSRGLAQYF
-,TRBJ1-1,-,16,TRBV5-6,TGTGCCAGCAGCTTGGTAGGGGGTCATCAGAACACTGAAGCTTTCTTT,CASSLVGGHQNTEAFF
-,TRBJ2-2,TRBD2,16,TRBV9,TGTGCCAGCAGCGTAGTACCGGGAGGGGGCACCGGGGAGCTGTTTTTT,CASSVVPGGGTGELFF
few,TRBJ1-2,-,13,TRBV27,TGTGCCAGCAGTTTCTCAGGATATGATGGCTACACCTTC,CASSFSGYDGYTF
-,TRBJ1-1,TRBD1,16,TRBV7-9,TGTGCCAGCAGCTTCCCGGGACAGGGAAAGAACACTGAAGCTTTCTTT,CASSFPGQGKNTEAFF
-,TRBJ2-7,TRBD1,16,TRBV5-4,TGTGCCAGCAGCAACCTGGGACAGGGAGATCTCTACGAGCAGTACTTC,CASSNLGQGDLYEQYF
-,TRBJ2-7,-,14,TRBV28,TGTGCCAGCAGTTTACGCCAGGGCCTCTACGAGCAGTACTTC,CASSLRQGLYEQYF
-,TRBJ2-7,TRBD1,15,TRBV6-1,TGTGCCAGCAGTGAAGAGCTCGCAGGGGGCTACGAGCAGTACTTC,CASSEELAGGYEQYF
-,TRBJ1-1,TRBD1,14,TRBV27,TGTGCCAGCAGTCTCCGACAGGGGAACACTGAAGCTTTCTTT,CASSLRQGNTEAFF
-,TRBJ1-1,-,20,TRBV27,TGTGCCAGCAGTTTATGGGGCCCCGGCAGGGTGGTTTCCATGAACACTGAAGCTTTCTTT,CASSLWGPGRVVSMNTEAFF
-,TRBJ1-2,-,11,TRBV20-1,TGCAGGGGCGGGGCGGTCTATGGCTACACCTTC,CRGGAVYGYTF
-,TRBJ1-1,-,13,TRBV5-1,TGCGCCAGCAGCTTGGGCGGAAACACTGAAGCTTTCTTT,CASSLGGNTEAFF
-,TRBJ2-1,TRBD2,14,TRBV5-1,TGCGCCAGCCGGGAGGGTAGCTCCTACAATGAGCAGTTCTTC,CASREGSSYNEQFF
-,TRBJ2-2,TRBD2,15,TRBV2,TGTGCCAGCGCTAGAGGTGCGGGAGCCACCGGGGAGCTGTTTTTT,CASARGAGATGELFF
-,TRBJ1-1,-,12,TRBV29-1,TGCAGCGCAGGGGCGGGGAACACTGAAGCTTTCTTT,CSAGAGNTEAFF
-,TRBJ2-7,-,12,TRBV28,TGTGCCAGCAGTTTAGTTACCTACGAGCAGTACTTC,CASSLVTYEQYF
-,TRBJ2-5,TRBD1,14,TRBV5-4,TGTGCCAGCAGGGGTACAGGGGTTTGGGAGACCCAGTACTTC,CASRGTGVWETQYF
-,TRBJ1-4,TRBD1,15,TRBV28,TGTGCCAGCAGACGTTCCGGGACAGGGGGCGACAAACTGTTTTTT,CASRRSGTGGDKLFF
-,TRBJ2-7,-,13,TRBV19,TGTGCCAGTAGTATAGGGCCCTTCTACGAGCAGTACTTC,CASSIGPFYEQYF
-,TRBJ2-3,-,14,TRBV5-1,TGCGCCAGCAGCTTAGAGAAAGACACAGATACGCAGTATTTT,CASSLEKDTDTQYF
few,TRBJ1-1,-,11,TRBV29-1,TGCAGCGCAATGGATCCGGGGTCCGCTTTCTTT,CSAMDPGSAFF